Many counts were recorded for the clone carrying this T cell receptor beta chain. What it recognizes is unknown. TCRdb reanalysed the reads using MiXCR and keeps one entry per CDR3 protein. This repertoire shows about 240,000 distinct CDR3 sequences, approximately 6.7% found once; its top ten account for around 6.5%. The sample originates from a study of T cell repertoires in cytomegalovirus infection. Study in general: Public TCR beta signatures were indicative of both CMV infection and a matching HLA type. Whole-study findings and limits: Across the ex vivo response, the dominant clonotypes were HLA-C-restricted CMV-specific TCR beta clonotypes.

The CDR3 is made up of 16 amino acids. Germline lookup yields CDR1 SGHTA and CDR2 FQGNSA. The V gene lost 1 base and the J gene lost 4 bases, with 15 bases spanning the gap. Source material: PBMCs. This sequence originates from a human donor in good health (CMV status not recorded). Some clones in this sample may be carry-over from other donors' samples. J is TRBJ2-3 and V is TRBV7-2, with D possibly matching TRBD2 (6 bases). The CDR3 reads CASSLGGGRVPDTQYF. The CDR3 DNA follows: TGTGCCAGCAGCTTAGGGGGAGGCAGGGTTCCAGATACGCAGTATTTT.